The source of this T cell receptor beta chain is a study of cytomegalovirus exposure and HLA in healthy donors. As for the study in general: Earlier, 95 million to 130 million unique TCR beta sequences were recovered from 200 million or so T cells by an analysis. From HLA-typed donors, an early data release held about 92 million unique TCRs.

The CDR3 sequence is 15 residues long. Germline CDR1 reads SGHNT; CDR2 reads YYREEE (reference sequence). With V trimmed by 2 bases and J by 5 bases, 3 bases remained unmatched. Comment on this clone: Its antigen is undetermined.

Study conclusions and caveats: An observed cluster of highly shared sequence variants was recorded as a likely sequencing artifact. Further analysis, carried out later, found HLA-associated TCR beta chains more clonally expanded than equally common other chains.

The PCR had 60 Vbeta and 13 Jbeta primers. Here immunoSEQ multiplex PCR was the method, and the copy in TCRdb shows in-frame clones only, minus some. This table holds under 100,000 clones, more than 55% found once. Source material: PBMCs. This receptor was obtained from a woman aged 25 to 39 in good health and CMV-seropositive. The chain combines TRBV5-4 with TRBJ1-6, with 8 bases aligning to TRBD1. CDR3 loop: CASSFLDRDNSPLHF. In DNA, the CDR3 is TGTGCCAGCAGCTTCCTGGACAGGGATAATTCACCCCTCCACTTT.